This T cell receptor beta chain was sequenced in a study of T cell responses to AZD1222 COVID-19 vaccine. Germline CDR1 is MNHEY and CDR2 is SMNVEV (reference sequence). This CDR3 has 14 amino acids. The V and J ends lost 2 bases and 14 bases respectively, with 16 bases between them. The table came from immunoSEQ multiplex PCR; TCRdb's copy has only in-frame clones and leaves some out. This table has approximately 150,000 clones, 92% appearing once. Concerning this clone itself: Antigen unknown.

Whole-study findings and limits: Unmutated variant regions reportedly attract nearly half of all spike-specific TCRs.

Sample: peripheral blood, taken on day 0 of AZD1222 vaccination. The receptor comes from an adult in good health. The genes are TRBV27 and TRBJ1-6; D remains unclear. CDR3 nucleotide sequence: TGTGCCAGCAGTTTAAATGGACCCCAAGTAGCCCTCCACTTT. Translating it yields CASSLNGPQVALHF.